In this sample, the clone carrying this T cell receptor beta chain turned up a few times. Its antigen is unidentified. Libraries were prepared by immunoSEQ multiplex PCR; TCRdb keeps only in-frame clonotypes and omits some of them. The sample lists 93,000 or so clones; approximately 93% were seen once. Germline V gives CDR1 SGHTA, CDR2 FQGNSA. CDR3 length equals 13 residues. Trimming stripped 5 bases from V and 3 bases from J, with 11 bases between. The data belong to a study of graft-versus-host responses after intestinal transplantation. Study-level information: Isolated intestinal, liver-intestinal, or multivisceral transplants had been given to the recipients. The recipients all started with anti-thymocyte globulin induction and then took tacrolimus and steroids for roughly three years. Regarding the study as a whole: HvG clone declines early post-transplant were associated with peak circulating GvH levels. Detection of GvH clones occurred in recipient marrow, and some had their first appearance in ileum or blood.

The starting material was unstimulated CD8+ T cells sorted from spleen or lymph node cells, obtained before intestinal transplant. The chain combines TRBV7-2 with TRBJ2-7, with D possibly TRBD1 on 6 matching bases. The receptor's source is a human donor who received an intestinal transplant. The CDR3 here is CASSRDTYYEQYF. The CDR3 DNA reads TGTGCCAGCAGCCGGGACACCTACTACGAGCAGTACTTC.